The following is a T cell receptor (beta chain) sequence with its context. The data were taken from a study of blood T cell repertoires in COVID-19. Study information: The United States, Italy and Spain were the sources of the acute and convalescent COVID-19 samples. Sample material is recorded as cDNA or gDNA derived from T cells, B-cell-depleted T cells, or PBMCs.

Per the study methods: Amplification with reference gene primers provided the estimates of nucleated cell counts. The assay was immunoSEQ multiplex PCR, and TCRdb's table has in-frame clones only and misses some. Clone size and V and J calls were adopted from that table, with D and trimming inferred from the DNA. Of about 120,000 clones listed, about nine tenths are singletons. The sequence was collected from a human donor with active COVID-19. The donor label of this sample is uncertain. The material sequenced was peripheral blood.

The CDR3 DNA is TGTGCCAGCAGCCCTCGGGACAGAGCCTACGAGCAGTACTTC. It translates to CASSPRDRAYEQYF. The chain couples TRBV5-5 to TRBJ2-7, with 7 bases aligning to TRBD1. The germline CDR1 and CDR2 sequences are SGHKS and YYEKEE (reference sequence). The CDR3 consists of 14 residues. Trimming at V came to 4 bases and at J to 2 bases, leaving 6 bases not matched to a gene.